What follows are 10 T cell receptor beta chains derived from one specimen sequenced in a study of response to subunit inactivated influenza vaccine. MiXCR was run by TCRdb on the RT-PCR reads, yielding one entry per CDR3 protein. The sample records fewer than 550,000 distinct CDR3 sequences, around 25% being singletons. The sample consisted of CD4+ T cells sorted from PBMCs, taken 5 days after vaccination. The origin of the receptors is a man in his forties or fifties who received an inactivated influenza vaccine.

There are a few counts of this clonotype. The chain couples TRBV20-1 to TRBJ1-4; D is perhaps TRBD1 (6 bases). The V and J ends lost 1 base and 8 bases respectively, with 17 bases between them. Germline lookup yields CDR1 DFQATT and CDR2 SNEGSKA (reference sequence). This CDR3 comprises 15 residues. DNA for the CDR3: TGCAGTGCTAGAGCCCCGGACAGCGCGTCCGAAAAACTGTTTTTT. Translating it yields CSARAPDSASEKLFF.

The rearrangement links TRBV2 to TRBJ2-1; a weak D match, TRBD2 (5 bases). This CDR3 comprises 14 residues. Trimming pared 7 bases from V and 6 bases from J, leaving 16 bases between. Germline CDR1 and CDR2: SNHLY and FYNNEI. This chain's CDR3 is CASKLGETGNEQFF. The CDR3, as DNA: TGTGCCAGCAAACTAGGCGAAACGGGCAATGAGCAGTTCTTC.

The chain couples TRBV20-1 to TRBJ2-7, with 9 nucleotides matching TRBD1. Trimming at V came to 4 bases and at J to 0 bases, leaving 4 bases not matched to a gene. Germline V CDR1 and CDR2: DFQATT, SNEGSKA (reference sequence). This CDR3 has 14 amino acids. The DNA of the CDR3 is TGCAGTGCTACTGGGACAGGGAGCTCCTACGAGCAGTACTTC. It encodes CSATGTGSSYEQYF.

This chain uses TRBV6-1 with TRBJ1-2, with D possibly being TRBD1 (5 bases). This CDR3 is 14 amino acids long. Deletions cut 6 bases from V and 2 bases from J, with 13 bases between. The germline gives CDR1 MNHNS, CDR2 SASEGT. CDR3 DNA sequence: TGTGCCAGCAGAAACGCGGGACGGAACTATGGCTACACCTTC. It encodes CASRNAGRNYGYTF.

This rearrangement joins TRBV12-3 or TRBV12-4 to TRBJ1-4, with D unresolved. This CDR3 is built from 13 residues. V gave up 2 bases and J gave up 5 bases, with 6 bases separating them. The CDR3 region has the DNA TGTGCCAGCAGTTTAAACCGAAATGAAAAACTGTTTTTT. Translation gives CASSLNRNEKLFF.

This clonotype was counted a few times. The genes are TRBV5-1 and TRBJ1-1; D is uncertain. In germline, CDR1 is SGHRS, CDR2 YFSETQ. Trimming shortened V by 0 bases and J by 1 base, and 7 bases separated the two germline ends. The CDR3 runs 14 residues. The CDR3 DNA reads TGCGCCAGCAGCTTGGTTTCCAAGAACACTGAAGCTTTCTTT. Its protein product is CASSLVSKNTEAFF.

The J gene is TRBJ2-1, the V gene TRBV30; D may match TRBD1 or TRBD2 (5 bases each). The CDR3 is made up of 17 amino acids. V lost 0 bases to trimming and J lost 2 bases, with 17 bases between them. The germline V gene encodes CDR1 GTSNPN and CDR2 SVGIG (reference sequence). The CDR3 protein is CAWSVRGRVGTYNEQFF. CDR3 nucleotides: TGTGCCTGGAGTGTCCGGGGCAGGGTGGGAACCTACAATGAGCAGTTCTTC.

This clonotype was observed once. The chain carries TRBV5-1 and TRBJ1-2; 7 nucleotides line up with TRBD1. Unmatched junction bases numbered 12, after V lost 4 bases and J lost 0 bases. The CDR3 has 17 amino acids. Germline CDR1 reads SGHRS; CDR2 reads YFSETQ. The CDR3 protein is CASSLPGVGQANYGYTF. The CDR3 region has the DNA TGCGCCAGCAGCCTCCCCGGGGTCGGACAGGCTAACTATGGCTACACCTTC.

The V call is TRBV9, the J call TRBJ2-2; D is unclear. CDR1 SGDLS and CDR2 YYNGEE come from the germline V gene. The CDR3 is 11 amino acids. Trimming stripped 3 bases from V and 9 bases from J, with 6 bases between. The DNA of the CDR3 is TGTGCCAGCAGCGCGGACCGGGAGCTGTTTTTT. It encodes CASSADRELFF.

The chain recombines TRBV18 with TRBJ2-6; no reliable D call. Germline V gene sequence: CDR1 KGHSH, CDR2 LQKENI. There are 18 residues in the CDR3. Between the trimmed V and J ends, which lost 3 bases and 0 bases, there was a span of 15 bases. CDR3 protein: CASSPVARFDSGANVLTF. In nucleotides, the CDR3 is TGTGCCAGCTCACCCGTCGCCAGGTTCGACTCTGGGGCCAACGTCCTGACTTTC.